Given below is one T cell receptor beta chain in context. Its antigen is not known. These data are taken from a study of T cell repertoires in cytomegalovirus infection. Study-level background: Public TCR beta signatures indicated both CMV infection and matching HLA type.

V gave up 0 bases and J gave up 5 bases, with 15 bases separating them. The CDR3 contains 16 residues. Germline CDR1 reads WSHSY; CDR2 reads SAAADI. Findings of the study overall: Dominant in the ex vivo response were TCR beta clonotypes restricted by HLA-C and specific for CMV. The cumulative frequency of public TCR beta families identified carriers of CMV plus the relevant HLA.

One entry per CDR3 protein, called by TCRdb with MiXCR from the reads. The profile shows 560,000 or so distinct CDR3 sequences, 16% of them singletons. What was sequenced was CD8+ T cells from PBMCs. The TCR comes from a human donor in good health (CMV status not recorded). Some clones in this sample may be carry-over from other donors' samples. V gene TRBV10-2 combines with J gene TRBJ2-3; D possibly corresponds to TRBD2 (6 bases). CDR3 nucleotides: TGCGCCAGCAGTGAGTCGTGGGGGGTCAGGAAAGATACGCAGTATTTT. Its translation is CASSESWGVRKDTQYF.